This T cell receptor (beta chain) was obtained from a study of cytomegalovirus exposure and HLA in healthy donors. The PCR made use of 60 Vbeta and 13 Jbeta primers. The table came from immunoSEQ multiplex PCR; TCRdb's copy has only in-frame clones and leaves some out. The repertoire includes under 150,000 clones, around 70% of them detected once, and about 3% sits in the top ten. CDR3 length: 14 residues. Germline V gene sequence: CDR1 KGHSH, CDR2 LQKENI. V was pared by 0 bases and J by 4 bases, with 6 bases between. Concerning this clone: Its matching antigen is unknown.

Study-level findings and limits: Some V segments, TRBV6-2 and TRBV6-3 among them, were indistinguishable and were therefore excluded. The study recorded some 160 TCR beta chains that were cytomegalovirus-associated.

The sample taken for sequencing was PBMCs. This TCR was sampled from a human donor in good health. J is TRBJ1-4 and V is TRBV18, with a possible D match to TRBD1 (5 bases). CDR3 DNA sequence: TGTGCCAGCTCACCACCGGGACTTAATGAAAAACTGTTTTTT. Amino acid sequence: CASSPPGLNEKLFF.